This TCR beta chain was sequenced in a study of CD8 T cells in Susac syndrome. Germline V lookup: CDR1 MDHEN, CDR2 SYDVKM. The CDR3 totals 18 residues. Losses at the gene ends were 3 bases for V and 0 bases for J; bases not matched to a gene: 8. In contrast to the negatively isolated CD8+ and CD4+ T cells, TEMRA cells were FACS-enriched. RNA in amounts of roughly 0.5 to 1 ug was reverse transcribed with random hexamers. A single record per CDR3 protein comes from TCRdb applying MiXCR to the immunoSEQ multiplex PCR reads. The sample holds approximately 120,000 distinct CDR3 sequences, approximately 96% seen once.

Material: CD4+ T cells from PBMCs. The TCR originated in a human donor in good health. The rearrangement joins TRBV28 to TRBJ2-6, with 7 bases fitting TRBD2. The CDR3 nucleotides are TGTGCCAGCAGTTTTGTAGCGGGCTACTTCTCTGGGGCCAACGTCCTGACTTTC. This translates into CASSFVAGYFSGANVLTF.